A selection of T cell receptor beta chains follows, all from one sample in a study of T cells after yellow fever vaccination. TCRdb ran MiXCR on the 5' RACE reads and lists one entry per CDR3 protein. The data show a few hundred thousand distinct CDR3 sequences, 5.2% seen once. This specimen consisted of CD4+ T cells sorted from PBMCs, obtained on the day of the yellow fever booster vaccination. The receptors stem from a man in his late teens or twenties who received the YFV17D yellow fever vaccine. CDR3s include the opening cysteine and the closing phenylalanine or tryptophan. A D gene is named only where the DNA matches it firmly. For some rows the clone size is stated as once, few or many, or as a class when expanded; others skip it.

v_gene,j_gene,d_gene,abundance,CDR3nt,CDR3aa
TRBV11-2,TRBJ2-3,TRBD2,few,TGTGCCAGCAGCTTAGTGACTAGCGGGGAAAGCACAGATACGCAGTATTTT,CASSLVTSGESTDTQYF
TRBV3-1,TRBJ2-1,NA,many,TGTGCCAGCAGCTCTCGGGGGCGCGACAATGAGCAGTTCTTC,CASSSRGRDNEQFF
TRBV18,TRBJ1-5,NA,many,TGTGCCAGCTCACTCGTCGGGAACCGAGGCAATCAGCCCCAGCATTTT,CASSLVGNRGNQPQHF
TRBV7-2,TRBJ1-1,NA,many,TGTGCCAGCAGCTCCCGGCAGGGAGTCACTGAAGCTTTCTTT,CASSSRQGVTEAFF
TRBV29-1,TRBJ2-2,TRBD1,NA,TGCAGCGTAAACCGGGACAGGGACACCGGGGAGCTGTTTTTT,CSVNRDRDTGELFF
TRBV12-3/TRBV12-4,TRBJ1-2,NA,few,TGTGCCAGCAGTTTTTCCGGGACGGCGCGGGGCTACACCTTC,CASSFSGTARGYTF
TRBV4-2,TRBJ2-1,NA,many,TGTGCCAGCAGCCAGGACCGAGTAGCTTTATATGAGCAGTTCTTC,CASSQDRVALYEQFF
TRBV9,TRBJ2-1,TRBD1,many,TGTGCCAGCAGGGGTTCTGGACAGGGAGGAAATGAGCAGTTCTTC,CASRGSGQGGNEQFF
TRBV5-1,TRBJ2-3,NA,NA,TGCGCCAGCAGCTTTCCCAGGAACACAGATACGCAGTATTTT,CASSFPRNTDTQYF
TRBV7-2,TRBJ2-5,NA,NA,TGTGCCAGCAGCTTACCGGGGGACGGGGGAGAGACCCAGTACTTC,CASSLPGDGGETQYF
TRBV6-2/TRBV6-3,TRBJ2-1,NA,NA,TGTGCCAGCAGTTATTACGGGGCCCAGAGCAATGAGCAGTTCTTC,CASSYYGAQSNEQFF
TRBV7-9,TRBJ1-2,TRBD1,few,TGTGCCAGCAGGCGGCAAGGGACAGGGGGGAACTATGGCTACACCTTC,CASRRQGTGGNYGYTF
TRBV5-1,TRBJ1-2,TRBD1,few,TGCGCCAGCAGCCAGCGGTTCGGGACAGGGGATGGCTACACCTTC,CASSQRFGTGDGYTF